The sequence of this T cell receptor (beta chain) was determined in a study of PD-L1 blockade in urothelial cancer. Background on the study: In the patient group, twenty-five of 29 were males with bladder-origin urothelial cancer. Blood samples had a median of about 150,000 T cells.

The CDR3 has 13 residues. Germline CDR1 reads GTSNPN; CDR2 reads SVGIG (reference sequence). The ends were cut back, 1 base at V and 9 bases at J, with 13 bases in the middle. Time point defined: peripheral blood 6 weeks after treatment start. The cohort comprised individuals with locally advanced or metastatic urothelial carcinoma. Method: immunoSEQ multiplex PCR; TCRdb's copy keeps in-frame clones and lacks some. The profile shows 40,000 to 50,000 clones, about 90% of them singletons. The clonotype comes from a man between 60 and 75 years old with urothelial cancer. The sample in question was PBMCs, obtained around atezolizumab (anti-PD-L1) treatment. The chain joins TRBV30 to TRBJ1-5; a possible D gene is TRBD1 (5 bases). The CDR3 loop is CAWSEQAFWPQHF. The DNA of the CDR3 is TGTGCCTGGAGTGAACAGGCCTTCTGGCCCCAGCATTTT.